Presented here are 28 T cell receptor beta chains from one specimen sequenced in a study of Graves' ophthalmopathy and Graves' hyperthyroidism. Amplification from RNA transcripts yielded the TCR beta CDR3 regions. First-round RT-PCR employed HTBI primers, with a second-round multiplex PCR after it. One entry per CDR3 protein, called by TCRdb with MiXCR from the multiplex PCR reads. The sample yields around 520,000 distinct CDR3 sequences, less than 45% seen once. Sample: peripheral blood or thyroid tissue (not recorded which). The receptors shown here come from an adult man with Graves' hyperthyroidism.

The table lists this clonotype with a count of one. Possible read error: a much larger clone is one base away. The genes are TRBV20-1 and TRBJ1-4; D uncertain. The germline V gene has CDR1 DFQATT and CDR2 SNEGSKA (reference sequence). The ends were cut back, 1 base at V and 0 bases at J, with 9 bases in the middle. The length of the CDR3 is 15 residues. Here the CDR3 reads CSARGAPATNEKLFF. In nucleotides, the CDR3 is TGCAGTGCTAGAGGAGCTCCTGCAACTAATGAAAAACTGTTTTTT.

This clonotype was picked up many times. The rearrangement joins TRBV20-1 to TRBJ2-1; tentative D call: TRBD1 (5 bases). Germline CDR1 is DFQATT and CDR2 is SNEGSKA (reference sequence). Deletions cut 3 bases from V and 7 bases from J, with 19 bases between. This CDR3 is built from 15 residues. The CDR3 DNA follows: TGCAGTGCTAGTAGGCGTCAGGGTCGTTCTAATGAGCAGTTCTTC. This gives the protein CSASRRQGRSNEQFF.

Ten or more counts support this clonotype. V is TRBV20-1 and J is TRBJ1-2; D may be TRBD1 (6 bases). Trimming left V 3 bases short and J 1 base short, with 12 bases between. Looked up from germline, CDR1 is DFQATT and CDR2 is SNEGSKA (reference sequence). There are 14 residues in the CDR3. The DNA for the CDR3 is TGCAGTGCTAGGGCGCCAGGGGTTAACTATGGCTACACCTTC. Translating it yields CSARAPGVNYGYTF.

This rearrangement joins TRBV5-1 to TRBJ1-1, with D uncertain. V lost 0 bases to trimming and J lost 9 bases, with 12 bases between them. Germline values: CDR1 SGHRS, CDR2 YFSETQ. This CDR3 comprises 13 residues. This chain's CDR3 is CASSLDAGWKAFF. The CDR3 coding sequence is TGCGCCAGCAGCTTGGATGCAGGTTGGAAAGCTTTCTTT.

This clonotype came up many times. CDR3 protein: CSAIPYRDYGYTF. CDR3 in DNA: TGCAGTGCTATACCTTACAGGGACTATGGCTACACCTTC. The V gene is TRBV20-1, the J gene TRBJ1-2; tentative D call: TRBD1 (6 bases). Germline CDR1 reads DFQATT; CDR2 reads SNEGSKA (reference sequence). The V end was cut by 4 bases, the J end by 3 bases, with 12 bases between. The CDR3 has 13 residues.

As concerns this clonotype: Given a much more abundant clone one base away, this may be a read error. The rearrangement joins TRBV24-1 to TRBJ1-5; D gene ambiguous. The CDR3 loop spans 13 amino acids. V gave up 9 bases and J gave up 2 bases, with 10 bases separating them. Germline-derived CDR1 and CDR2 are KGHDR and SFDVKD. The CDR3, as DNA: TGTGCCACCGGGGTTAGTGGCAATCAGCCCCAGCATTTT. Translated: CATGVSGNQPQHF.

This clonotype was picked up many times. The V call is TRBV19, the J call TRBJ1-3; the D gene is possibly TRBD1 (5 bases). The CDR3 is made up of 15 amino acids. V lost 4 bases and J 0 bases, leaving 10 bases between the germline ends. Germline V lookup: CDR1 LNHDA, CDR2 SQIVND (reference sequence). CDR3 coding DNA: TGTGCCAGTAGTAAAGCCGGGGGCTCTGGAAACACCATATATTTT. Protein sequence: CASSKAGGSGNTIYF.

This sequence joins TRBV2 and TRBJ2-5; D may be TRBD1 or TRBD2 (6 bases each). The CDR3 has 13 amino acids. V dropped 8 bases and J dropped 1 base, with 11 bases sitting between them. Per the germline V gene, CDR1 is SNHLY and CDR2 is FYNNEI. The CDR3 reads CASLGGGQETQYF. CDR3 nucleotides: TGTGCCAGCTTAGGGGGAGGCCAAGAGACCCAGTACTTC.

This clonotype was observed many times. This rearrangement joins TRBV7-8 to TRBJ1-5; 9 bases line up with TRBD1. J lost 1 base, V lost 1 base, and 5 bases had no gene match. CDR1 and CDR2 from the germline V gene are SGHVS and FQNEAQ. This CDR3 is 17 amino acids long. The DNA for the CDR3 is TGTGCCAGCAGCTTAGTCTCGACAGGGGGAAGCAATCAGCCCCAGCATTTT. Translated: CASSLVSTGGSNQPQHF.

This clonotype was seen repeatedly, ten times or more. The J gene is TRBJ1-4, the V gene TRBV5-1; tentative D call: TRBD1 (6 bases). The germline CDR1 and CDR2 sequences are SGHRS and YFSETQ. The V end lost 4 bases, the J end lost 7 bases, and 17 bases lay between the germline ends. CDR3 length equals 15 residues. The CDR3 region is CASSRVAQGGEKLFF. For the CDR3, the DNA is TGCGCCAGCAGCAGGGTTGCACAGGGAGGTGAAAAACTGTTTTTT.

This clonotype was recorded a few times. This clone may be a read error of a much larger clone one base away. This sequence joins TRBV6-4 and TRBJ2-7; no reliable D call. CDR3 size: 12 residues. Trimming left V 6 bases short and J 2 bases short, with 8 bases between. The germline CDR1 and CDR2 sequences are MRHNA and SNTAGT. CDR3 coding DNA: TGTGCCAGCAGGCTGGGTGCCTACGAGCAGTACTTC. Translation: CASRLGAYEQYF.

Details on this clonotype: One end of the junction varies from germline; a read error may be responsible. The J gene is TRBJ1-1, the V gene TRBV19; D might be TRBD1 (6 bases). The V gene's germline CDR1 is LNHDA and CDR2 SQIVND (reference sequence). This CDR3 has 15 amino acids. The CDR3 nucleotides read TGTGCCAGTAGTATTGGGGAGACAGGACACACTGGAGCTTTCTTT. Protein: CASSIGETGHTGAFF.

This clonotype occurred a few times. The chain is built from TRBV10-1 and TRBJ2-7, with a possible D match to TRBD2 (5 bases). The CDR3 is 13 residues long. Germline CDR1 is WNHNN and CDR2 is SYGVQD (reference sequence). V dropped 2 bases and J dropped 5 bases, with 10 bases sitting between them. The DNA for the CDR3 is TGCGCCAGCAGTGAGGATGAGAGGGACGAGCAGTACTTC. It translates to CASSEDERDEQYF.

Only one count was recorded for this clonotype. The chain employs TRBV7-2 and TRBJ2-7; 11 bases match TRBD2. This CDR3 region has 14 residues. V trimming: 5 bases; J trimming: 4 bases; junction bases outside the gene matches: 4. The germline V gene has CDR1 SGHTA and CDR2 FQGNSA. The CDR3 region is CASSQTSGTYEQYF. The CDR3 DNA follows: TGTGCCAGCAGCCAGACTAGCGGGACTTACGAGCAGTACTTC.

The chain is built from TRBV7-2 and TRBJ2-6; TRBD2 might be the D (6 bases). V was cut by 1 base and J by 0 bases, with 25 bases left in between. CDR3 length equals 22 residues. CDR1 and CDR2 (germline): SGHTA, FQGNSA. DNA of the CDR3: TGTGCCAGCAGCTTAGTAGTGTTGAACACCGGGGGTCAAAGCTCTGGGGCCAACGTCCTGACTTTC. This translates into CASSLVVLNTGGQSSGANVLTF.

This clonotype has a count of ten or more. This chain connects TRBV5-1 to TRBJ1-2; tentatively, D is TRBD1 (5 bases). This CDR3 comprises 11 residues. In germline, CDR1 is SGHRS, CDR2 YFSETQ. The V and J ends lost 4 bases and 7 bases respectively, with 8 bases between them. The CDR3 nucleotides read TGCGCCAGCAGCGGGACGGGTGGCTACACCTTC. Protein sequence: CASSGTGGYTF.

Many counts were recorded for this clonotype. The V call is TRBV7-9, the J call TRBJ2-7; a weak D match, TRBD1 (5 bases). Germline loops: CDR1 SEHNR, CDR2 FQNEAQ (reference sequence). CDR3 size: 15 residues. V lost 2 bases and J lost 0, with 11 bases in between. The CDR3 spells CASSLWTDSSYEQYF. CDR3 nucleotide sequence: TGTGCCAGCAGCTTATGGACCGACAGCTCCTACGAGCAGTACTTC.

Ten or more counts support this clonotype. This chain links TRBV5-8 with TRBJ2-7; a possible D gene is TRBD1 (6 bases). The V end was cut by 6 bases, the J end by 1 base, with 11 bases between. The germline V gene encodes CDR1 SGHTS and CDR2 YDEGEE. CDR3 length equals 13 residues. The CDR3 sequence: CASIAQGSYEQYF. The CDR3 DNA is TGTGCCAGCATCGCACAGGGTTCCTACGAGCAGTACTTC.

In its sample, this clonotype was seen a few times. V usage is TRBV3-1 and J usage is TRBJ1-1; a weak D match, TRBD1 (5 bases). The CDR3 consists of 12 residues. The germline V gene has CDR1 LGHDT and CDR2 YNNKEL (reference sequence). With 1 base removed from V and 11 bases from J, the gap between germline ends came to 11 bases. The chain's CDR3 is CASSQVGAPAFF. The CDR3 region has the DNA TGTGCCAGCAGCCAAGTCGGGGCGCCGGCTTTCTTT.

The J gene is TRBJ2-7, the V gene TRBV2; 9 bases are shared with TRBD2. CDR3 length: 14 residues. With V trimmed by 1 base and J by 7 bases, 5 bases remained unmatched. Germline V gene sequence: CDR1 SNHLY, CDR2 FYNNEI. The CDR3 protein is CASSEGGGAVEQYF. The DNA of the CDR3 is TGTGCCAGCAGTGAAGGCGGGGGGGCAGTGGAGCAGTACTTC.

This rearrangement joins TRBV20-1 to TRBJ1-4; possible D gene TRBD1, 5 bases. Germline CDR1 reads DFQATT; CDR2 reads SNEGSKA (reference sequence). V was cut by 7 bases and J by 8 bases, with 17 bases left in between. The CDR3 extends over 13 amino acids. The CDR3 here is CSGRDDLGEKLFF. The CDR3, as DNA: TGCAGTGGCAGGGACGATCTAGGGGAAAAACTGTTTTTT.

This clonotype appeared many times. The CDR3 region has the DNA TGTGCCATCAGGGCAGATCCTAATGAAAAACTGTTTTTT. It is translated as CAIRADPNEKLFF. The chain uses TRBV10-3 and TRBJ1-4; no clear D gene. The V gene's germline CDR1 is ENHRY and CDR2 SYGVKD. V lost 6 bases to trimming and J lost 3 bases, with 8 bases between them. The CDR3 has 13 residues.

This clonotype was found a few times. This chain links TRBV7-2 with TRBJ2-5; perhaps TRBD1 as D (5 bases). CDR3 size: 15 residues. Germline CDR1 SGHTA, CDR2 FQGNSA. Trimming took off 8 bases at V and 1 base at J, with 17 bases between the two ends. The CDR3 protein is CASSPPRTSQETQYF. As DNA, the CDR3 is TGTGCCAGCTCACCACCCAGGACATCCCAAGAGACCCAGTACTTC.

At least ten counts were recorded for this clonotype. The chain recombines TRBV2 with TRBJ1-2; 9 bases are a match to TRBD1. This CDR3 is 14 amino acids long. The germline gives CDR1 SNHLY, CDR2 FYNNEI. V was clipped by 4 bases and J by 6 bases; unmatched bases: 6. The CDR3 nucleotides are TGTGCCAGCAGTGCCTATGACAGGGGGGATGGCTACACCTTC. It is translated as CASSAYDRGDGYTF.

V is TRBV10-2 and J is TRBJ2-7, with 9 positions matching TRBD1. V lost 3 bases and J lost 2; bases outside the gene matches: 5. Germline V gene sequence: CDR1 WSHSY, CDR2 SAAADI. This CDR3 region has 15 residues. In DNA form, the CDR3 reads TGCGCCAGCAGTGATTTGAGGACAGGGGCCTACGAGCAGTACTTC. Encoded protein: CASSDLRTGAYEQYF.

This clonotype was seen many times. The chain recombines TRBV7-9 with TRBJ2-7, with 9 positions matching TRBD1. This CDR3 is built from 16 residues. J gave up 4 bases and V 3 bases, and 10 bases lay outside the gene matches. CDR1 is SEHNR and CDR2 is FQNEAQ in the germline V gene (reference sequence). CDR3 residues: CASSFQTRQGVYEQYF. CDR3 in DNA: TGTGCCAGCAGCTTCCAAACCAGACAGGGGGTGTACGAGCAGTACTTC.

This chain connects TRBV7-9 to TRBJ2-7, with TRBD2 as a possible D gene (6 bases). The CDR3 runs 15 residues. V lost 5 bases and J lost 3, with 17 bases in between. CDR1 is SEHNR, CDR2 FQNEAQ, per germline (reference sequence). CDR3 sequence reads: CASSHPRDSSYEQYF. The DNA of the CDR3 is TGTGCCAGCAGCCACCCTCGGGACTCAAGCTACGAGCAGTACTTC. Variable domain in full (rest from reference TRBV7-9 and TRBJ2-7): DTGVSQNPRHKITKRGQNVTFRCDPISEHNRLYWYRQTLGQGPEFLTYFQNEAQLEKSRLLSDRFSAERPKGSFSTLEIQRTEQGDSAMYLCASSHPRDSSYEQYFGPGTRLTVT.

This clonotype was counted many times. The chain uses TRBV7-9 and TRBJ1-5; no clear D gene. The CDR3 covers 11 residues. The V gene lost 5 bases and the J gene lost 11 bases, with 10 bases spanning the gap. The V gene's germline CDR1 is SEHNR and CDR2 FQNEAQ (reference sequence). The CDR3 nucleotides read TGTGCCAGCAGCCCACCTATGACCCAGCATTTT. As protein: CASSPPMTQHF.